These 11 T cell receptor beta chains originate from one sample sequenced in a study of technical replicates of blood from a handful of donors. Produced via immunoSEQ multiplex PCR; TCRdb's table is partial and in-frame only. The sample has 85,000 to 100,000 clones; nearly 97% are singletons. Sequenced sample: T cells isolated from PBMCs. These receptor sequences come from a human donor in good health.

The chain has TRBV7-3 and TRBJ2-2; the D gene is possibly TRBD1 (6 bases). The germline gives CDR1 SGHTA, CDR2 FQGTGA. V was pared by 5 bases and J by 2 bases, with 21 bases between. The CDR3 length is 18 residues. Here the CDR3 DNA reads TGTGCCAGCAGCGAGGGGTTTTTGGGGACACCTAACACCGGGGAGCTGTTTTTT. Its protein is CASSEGFLGTPNTGELFF.

On this clone itself: Relative to the germline gene, one junction end is altered; a read error may explain this. The chain joins TRBV20-1 to TRBJ2-3; D is unclear. The CDR3 has 11 amino acids. In germline, CDR1 is DFQATT, CDR2 SNEGSKA (reference sequence). CDR3 sequence (DNA): TGCAGTGCTAGAGACACAGATATGCAGTATTTT. Protein product: CSARDTDMQYF.

The V and J genes are TRBV28 and TRBJ2-4; D possibly corresponds to TRBD1 (5 bases). The CDR3 contains 16 residues. Germline V gives CDR1 MDHEN, CDR2 SYDVKM. The V end was cut by 4 bases, the J end by 0 bases, with 13 bases between. The CDR3 sequence: CASSSDSYLAKNIQYF. The CDR3 region has the DNA TGTGCCAGCAGTTCCGACAGTTACCTAGCCAAAAACATTCAGTACTTC.

CDR3 protein: CAITGTGAYNEQFF. The DNA of the CDR3 is TGTGCCATCACCGGGACAGGGGCCTACAATGAGCAGTTCTTC. The gene calls are TRBV10-3 and TRBJ2-1; 10 bases line up with TRBD1. Germline-derived CDR1 and CDR2 are ENHRY and SYGVKD. The CDR3 contains 14 residues. J lost 2 bases, V lost 7 bases, and 2 bases had no gene match.

The chain has TRBV6-6 and TRBJ2-5; the D gene is possibly TRBD2 (7 bases). The J call may be incorrect, as the DNA end agrees better with TRBJ2-7. The CDR3 runs 15 residues. In germline, CDR1 is MNHNY, CDR2 SVGAGI (reference sequence). Here the CDR3 reads CASSRGAGAYYEQYF. CDR3 nucleotide sequence: TGTGCCAGCAGCCGCGGGGCGGGGGCCTACTACGAGCAGTACTTC.

This chain's CDR3 is CASSPPATGGYEQYF. The CDR3 DNA follows: TGTGCCAGCTCACCACCAGCGACAGGGGGTTACGAGCAGTACTTC. This chain connects TRBV18 to TRBJ2-7; 9 bases are a match to TRBD1. Per the germline V gene, CDR1 is KGHSH and CDR2 is LQKENI. V lost 0 bases to trimming and J lost 4 bases; unmatched junction nucleotides: 4. The CDR3 loop spans 15 amino acids.

The chain combines TRBV11-3 with TRBJ2-1, with D tentatively TRBD1 (7 bases). V was cut by 8 bases and J by 2 bases, with 10 bases left in between. There are 13 residues in the CDR3. Germline loops: CDR1 SGHNT, CDR2 YENEEA. The CDR3 loop reads CASQGGTYNEQFF. As DNA, the CDR3 is TGTGCCAGCCAGGGGGGAACCTACAATGAGCAGTTCTTC.

The chain carries TRBV10-3 and TRBJ2-5, with D unresolved. The CDR3 has 13 amino acids. Germline-derived CDR1 and CDR2 are ENHRY and SYGVKD. Trimming took off 0 bases at V and 4 bases at J, with 6 bases between the two ends. The CDR3 spells CAISESSSETQYF. In nucleotides, the CDR3 is TGTGCCATCAGTGAGTCGTCGTCAGAGACCCAGTACTTC.

The chain links TRBV4-2 to TRBJ2-3; 11 nucleotides match TRBD2. This CDR3 is built from 20 residues. The V and J ends lost 4 bases and 0 bases, in that order; junction bases with no gene match: 15. The germline V gene encodes CDR1 LGHNA and CDR2 YNFKEQ. CDR3 in amino acids: CASSPQGRTSGRASTDTQYF. The CDR3 coding sequence is TGTGCCAGCAGCCCACAGGGGAGGACTAGCGGGCGAGCTAGCACAGATACGCAGTATTTT.

V usage is TRBV4-1 and J usage is TRBJ1-3; D unresolved. Germline assignment: CDR1 MGHRA and CDR2 YSYEKL. Trimming stripped 4 bases from V and 2 bases from J, with 6 bases between. This CDR3 is 13 amino acids long. The CDR3 loop is CASSLEPGNTIYF. The DNA for the CDR3 is TGCGCCAGCAGCCTGGAGCCTGGAAACACCATATATTTT.

This clone has a single count. This chain uses TRBV2 with TRBJ1-1; TRBD1 is a possible D gene (5 bases). CDR3 length equals 18 residues. Trimming left V 4 bases short and J 1 base short, with 22 bases between. CDR1 SNHLY and CDR2 FYNNEI come from the germline V gene. The CDR3 sequence: CASSVPLQGEGTNTEAFF. CDR3 sequence (DNA): TGTGCCAGCAGTGTTCCCCTACAAGGGGAGGGGACGAACACTGAAGCTTTCTTT.